This T cell receptor (beta chain) derives from a study of T cells in Graves' hyperthyroidism and ophthalmopathy. The CDR3 length is 16 residues. CDR1 and CDR2 from the germline V gene are SGHAT and FQDESV (reference sequence). With 6 bases removed from V and 2 bases from J, the gap between germline ends came to 17 bases. Stable Graves' hyperthyroidism meant no ophthalmopathy progression within 18 months. Uncontrolled infection, other autoimmune disease, pregnancy or lactation barred patients from enrollment. Researchers took RNA transcripts and amplified the TCR beta CDR3 regions from them. During a first-round RT-PCR of the TCR CDR3, the HTBI primer set was used. TCRdb re-called the multiplex PCR reads through MiXCR, storing one row per CDR3 protein. In the table there are around 760,000 distinct CDR3 sequences, roughly 32% of which are singletons.

This sequence was found in a woman aged 35 to 49 with Graves' hyperthyroidism. The V gene is TRBV11-1, the J gene TRBJ1-3, with D maybe TRBD1 (6 bases). Material for sequencing was blood. The CDR3 loop is CASSYNTAGAGNTIYF. CDR3 nucleotides: TGTGCCAGCAGTTATAATACGGCAGGGGCTGGAAACACCATATATTTT.